This T cell receptor (beta chain) was observed in a study of tumor-infiltrating lymphocytes in primary liver carcinoma. On the study more broadly: Men as well as women, aged 30 to 69 years, made up the patients.

This clonotype has a handful of counts. This CDR3 spans 12 amino acids. Germline CDR1 SGHVS, CDR2 FQNEAQ. With 2 bases removed from V and 6 bases from J, the gap between germline ends came to 8 bases. Total RNA and DNA came together from around 20-30 mg of bulk tissue without cell sorting. Total RNA (around 510 ng) served as template for TCR beta cDNA synthesis primed by a constant-region primer. TCR beta libraries came from three nested multiplex PCR rounds using slightly modified ARM-PCR. The opening two PCR rounds, around 9 cycles each, paired TRBV1-TRBV30 forward primers with a C-beta reverse primer. TCRdb re-called the multiplex PCR reads through MiXCR, storing one row per CDR3 protein. The sample records 50,000 to 60,000 distinct CDR3 sequences, around 73% being singletons.

The sequenced material came from liver tumor tissue from sampling region 5. Regarding subset: tumor region T5, tumor centre. This sequence originates from a man aged 35-49 years with primary liver carcinoma and hepatitis B virus infection. The rearrangement uses TRBV7-8 and TRBJ2-7; TRBD1 might be the D (6 bases). CDR3 sequence reads: CASSLPGVEQYF. The CDR3, as DNA: TGTGCCAGCAGCTTACCAGGGGTCGAGCAGTACTTC. The full variable domain, with the rest looked up from reference TRBV7-8 and TRBJ2-7, is GAGVSQSPRYKVAKRGQDVALRCDPISGHVSLFWYQQALGQGPEFLTYFQNEAQLDKSGLPSDRFFAERPEGSVSTLKIQRTQQEDSAVYLCASSLPGVEQYFGPGTRLTVT.